This TCR beta chain was documented in a study of neurological immune-mediated disorders. The unsorted libraries were made from 2 million PBMCs kept at -80 C. The authors made cDNA by 5'RACE with 10-nucleotide random UMIs. In TCRdb, the 5' RACE reads were re-called with MiXCR into one record per CDR3 protein. The repertoire includes tens of thousands of distinct CDR3 sequences, roughly 15% of them detected once, and more than 20% sits in the top ten. Turning to this clonotype: The antigen remains undetermined. A junction end diverges from the germline sequence, so it may reflect a read error.

Notes on the study in general: In HTLV-1-associated myelopathy, TCR clonal expansion was greatest, whereas multiple sclerosis had the least, falling below healthy controls. TCR-beta repertoires seemed private in all groups, with no expanded CDR3 amino acid sequences shared.

Germline loops: CDR1 SGHRS, CDR2 YFSETQ. The CDR3 is 15 amino acids. Sequencing was performed on PBMCs. The clonotype was recovered from a woman aged 45-60 years with HTLV-1-associated myelopathy (HAM/TSP). This chain connects TRBV5-1 to TRBJ2-3; D is ambiguous. CDR3 sequence: CASSLQWVSTDTHYF. Here the CDR3 DNA reads TGCGCCAGCAGCTTGCAGTGGGTGAGCACAGATACGCATTATTTT.